The clone carrying this T cell receptor beta chain has more than one count but fewer than ten. The data are from a study of T-cell reconstitution after alpha-beta-depleted transplantation in children. Preparation of the TCRbeta library was carried out with unique molecular identifiers. TCRdb re-called the PCR reads with MiXCR, one entry per CDR3 protein. The table records 400,000 to 500,000 distinct CDR3 sequences, roughly a tenth of them present only once. Trimming removed 0 bases from V and 4 bases from J, with 12 bases in between. The CDR3 extends over 14 amino acids. The germline gives CDR1 DFQATT, CDR2 SNEGSKA (reference sequence).

The sample was PBMCs from the stem cell graft donor, taken from the stem cell graft. The TCR comes from a human donor who donated a stem cell graft to a child with acute myeloid leukemia. The chain is built from TRBV20-1 and TRBJ1-2; D unclear. The DNA for the CDR3 is TGCAGTGCTAGAGATCTGGTCATTGGCTATGGCTACACCTTC. This encodes CSARDLVIGYGYTF.